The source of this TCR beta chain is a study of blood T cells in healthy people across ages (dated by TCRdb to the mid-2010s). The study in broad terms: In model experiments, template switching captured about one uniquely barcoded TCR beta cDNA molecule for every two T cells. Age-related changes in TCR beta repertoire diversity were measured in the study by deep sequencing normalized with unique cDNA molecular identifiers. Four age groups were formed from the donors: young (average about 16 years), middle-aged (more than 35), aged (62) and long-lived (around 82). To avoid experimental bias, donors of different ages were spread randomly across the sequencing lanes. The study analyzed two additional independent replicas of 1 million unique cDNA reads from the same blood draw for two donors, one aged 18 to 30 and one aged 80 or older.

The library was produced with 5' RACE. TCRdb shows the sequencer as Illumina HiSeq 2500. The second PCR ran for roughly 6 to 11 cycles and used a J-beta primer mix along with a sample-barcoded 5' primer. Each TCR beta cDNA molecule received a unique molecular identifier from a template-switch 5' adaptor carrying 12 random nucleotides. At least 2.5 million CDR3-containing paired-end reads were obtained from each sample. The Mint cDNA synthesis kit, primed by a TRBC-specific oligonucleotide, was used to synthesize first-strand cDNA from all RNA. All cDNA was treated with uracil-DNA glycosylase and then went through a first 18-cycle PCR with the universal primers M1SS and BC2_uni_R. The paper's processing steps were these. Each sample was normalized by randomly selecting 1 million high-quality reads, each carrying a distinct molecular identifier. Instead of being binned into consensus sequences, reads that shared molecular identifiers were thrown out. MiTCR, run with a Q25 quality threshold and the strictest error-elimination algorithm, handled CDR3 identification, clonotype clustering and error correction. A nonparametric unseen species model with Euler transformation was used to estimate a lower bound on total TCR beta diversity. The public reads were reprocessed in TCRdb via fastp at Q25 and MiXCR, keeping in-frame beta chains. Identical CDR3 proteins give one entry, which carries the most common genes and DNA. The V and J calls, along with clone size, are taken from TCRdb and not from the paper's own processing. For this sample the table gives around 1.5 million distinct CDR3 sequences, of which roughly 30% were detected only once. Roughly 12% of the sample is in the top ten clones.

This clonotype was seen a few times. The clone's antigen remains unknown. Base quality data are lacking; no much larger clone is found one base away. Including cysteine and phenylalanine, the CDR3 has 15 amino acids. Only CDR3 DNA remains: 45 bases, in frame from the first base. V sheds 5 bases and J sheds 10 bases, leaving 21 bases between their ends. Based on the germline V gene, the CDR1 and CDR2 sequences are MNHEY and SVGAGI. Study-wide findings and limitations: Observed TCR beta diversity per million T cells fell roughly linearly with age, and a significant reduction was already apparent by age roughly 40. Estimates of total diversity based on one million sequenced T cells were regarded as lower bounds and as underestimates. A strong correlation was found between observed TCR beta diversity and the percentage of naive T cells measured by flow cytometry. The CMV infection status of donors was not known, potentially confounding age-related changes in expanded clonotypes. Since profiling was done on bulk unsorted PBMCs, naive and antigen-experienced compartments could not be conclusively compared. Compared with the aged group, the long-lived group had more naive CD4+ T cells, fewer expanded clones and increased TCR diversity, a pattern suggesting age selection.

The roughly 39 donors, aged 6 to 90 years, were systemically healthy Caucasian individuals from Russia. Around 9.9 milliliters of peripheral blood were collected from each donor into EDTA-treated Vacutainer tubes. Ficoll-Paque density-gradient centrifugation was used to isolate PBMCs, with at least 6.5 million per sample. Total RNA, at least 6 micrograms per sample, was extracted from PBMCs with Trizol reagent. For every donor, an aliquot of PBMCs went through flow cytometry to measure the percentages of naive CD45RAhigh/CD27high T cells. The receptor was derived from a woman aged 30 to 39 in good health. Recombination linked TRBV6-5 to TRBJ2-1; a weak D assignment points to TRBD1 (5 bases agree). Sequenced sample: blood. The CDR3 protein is CASSRRGPTPQEQFF. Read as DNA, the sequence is TGTGCCAGCAGTCGTAGGGGCCCTACCCCACAGGAGCAGTTCTTC.